This is a list of T cell receptor beta chains from one sample in a study of immune cell composition in non-small cell lung cancer. Assay: immunoSEQ multiplex PCR; the TCRdb copy retains only in-frame clones and omits some. The sample has over 15,000 clones, around four fifths seen once; the top ten hold roughly 9.2%. The same data also contributed to another study, on CD4 T cells in lung cancer.

The specimen sequenced was non-adjacent lung tissue. These receptor sequences come from a human donor with non-small cell lung cancer. Both conserved end residues are part of each CDR3. The D gene is left open where the match is weak. Some rows have no size entry. The others give once, few or many, or a class for an expanded clone.

j_gene: TRBJ1-5
d_gene: .
abundance: .
v_gene: TRBV19
CDR3nt: TGTGCCAGTACCGAGGGGCAGGGTCGTCAGCCCCAGCATTTT
CDR3aa: CASTEGQGRQPQHF

j_gene: TRBJ2-7
d_gene: TRBD2
abundance: .
v_gene: TRBV7-2
CDR3nt: TGTGCCAGCAGCCCGATCTCGACTAGCGGGGTCTCCTACGAGCAGTACTTC
CDR3aa: CASSPISTSGVSYEQYF

j_gene: TRBJ2-2
d_gene: .
abundance: .
v_gene: TRBV5-1
CDR3nt: TGCGCCAGCAGCTTTCCAGGCGGGGCGAACACCGGGGAGCTGTTTTTT
CDR3aa: CASSFPGGANTGELFF

j_gene: TRBJ1-4
d_gene: .
abundance: .
v_gene: TRBV11-3
CDR3nt: TGTGCCAGCAGAAACCCAACTAATGAAAAACTGTTTTTT
CDR3aa: CASRNPTNEKLFF

j_gene: TRBJ1-3
d_gene: .
abundance: .
v_gene: TRBV9
CDR3nt: TGTGCCAGCAGCGTTGGAGGTGGAAACACCATATATTTT
CDR3aa: CASSVGGGNTIYF

j_gene: TRBJ2-3
d_gene: TRBD2
abundance: .
v_gene: TRBV11-1
CDR3nt: TGTGCCAGCAGCTTTCAGACTAGCGGGGTGATCACAGATACGCAGTATTTT
CDR3aa: CASSFQTSGVITDTQYF

j_gene: TRBJ1-2
d_gene: .
abundance: .
v_gene: TRBV9
CDR3nt: TGTGCCAGCAGAGGACAGAGAGCTAACTATGGCTACACCTTC
CDR3aa: CASRGQRANYGYTF

j_gene: TRBJ2-1
d_gene: .
abundance: .
v_gene: TRBV7-9
CDR3nt: TGTGCCAGCACCAAAACTCCAGGGCCGGAGCAGTTCTTC
CDR3aa: CASTKTPGPEQFF

j_gene: TRBJ1-6
d_gene: TRBD1
abundance: few
v_gene: TRBV7-3
CDR3nt: TGTGCCAGCAGGGACAGGGGAGGAGGCAATTCACCCCTCCACTTT
CDR3aa: CASRDRGGGNSPLHF

j_gene: TRBJ1-2
d_gene: .
abundance: .
v_gene: TRBV6-5
CDR3nt: TGTGCCAGCAGTCCGTGGGGGGATTTCTATGGCTACACCTTC
CDR3aa: CASSPWGDFYGYTF

j_gene: TRBJ2-2
d_gene: TRBD1
abundance: .
v_gene: TRBV6-4
CDR3nt: TGTGCCAGCAGCCGGGACAGGGGGGACCGGGAGCTGTTTTTT
CDR3aa: CASSRDRGDRELFF

j_gene: TRBJ2-3
d_gene: TRBD1
abundance: few
v_gene: TRBV7-6
CDR3nt: TGTGCCAGCGCCACTCTGGGACAGACCACAGATACGCAGTATTTT
CDR3aa: CASATLGQTTDTQYF

j_gene: TRBJ1-5
d_gene: .
abundance: few
v_gene: TRBV15
CDR3nt: TGTGCCACCAGCAGAGATGTGGGAAATGGACAGCCCCAGCATTTT
CDR3aa: CATSRDVGNGQPQHF

j_gene: TRBJ2-5
d_gene: TRBD2
abundance: .
v_gene: TRBV11-2
CDR3nt: TGTGCCAGCAGCCATGGACTAGTACAAGAGACCCAGTACTTC
CDR3aa: CASSHGLVQETQYF

j_gene: TRBJ1-1
d_gene: .
abundance: .
v_gene: TRBV7-3
CDR3nt: TGTGCCAGCAGCTCAGGTGCGAACACTGAAGCTTTCTTT
CDR3aa: CASSSGANTEAFF

j_gene: TRBJ2-7
d_gene: TRBD1
abundance: .
v_gene: TRBV5-5
CDR3nt: TGTGCCAGCGGACGGACAGGGAGAGACTACGAGCAGTACTTC
CDR3aa: CASGRTGRDYEQYF